This entry lists 8 T cell receptor beta chains sequenced from one sample in a study of blood T cell repertoires in COVID-19. Clones were read by immunoSEQ multiplex PCR, and TCRdb kept only the in-frame ones, dropping some. The table has almost 50,000 clones, about 71% seen once. Material for sequencing was peripheral blood. The receptors were sampled from a woman between 65 and 79 years old with acute or convalescent COVID-19.

The chain uses TRBV6-5 and TRBJ1-2; no firm D call. Between the trimmed V and J ends, which lost 0 bases and 4 bases, there was a span of 6 bases. The CDR3 consists of 13 residues. CDR1 is MNHEY and CDR2 is SVGAGI in the germline V gene. This chain's CDR3 is CASSYSHTYGYTF. In nucleotides, the CDR3 is TGTGCCAGCAGTTACTCCCACACCTATGGCTACACCTTC.

The CDR3 loop reads CASSSSSGALSYEQYF. DNA for the CDR3: TGCGCCAGCAGCTCCTCCAGCGGGGCCCTTTCCTACGAGCAGTACTTC. V gene TRBV5-1 combines with J gene TRBJ2-7, with 7 bases fitting TRBD2. The trim removed 3 bases at V and 1 base at J, leaving 10 bases unmatched. CDR1 is SGHRS, CDR2 YFSETQ, per germline. CDR3 size: 16 residues.

The table lists this clone with a count of one. This chain joins TRBV2 and TRBJ1-1, with 7 bases that match TRBD1. The CDR3 consists of 16 residues. Germline lookup yields CDR1 SNHLY and CDR2 FYNNEI. V lost 1 base to trimming and J lost 0 bases; unmatched junction nucleotides: 5. This CDR3 is CASSEEGGPLNTEAFF. The DNA for the CDR3 is TGTGCCAGCAGTGAAGAAGGGGGCCCCTTGAACACTGAAGCTTTCTTT.

This chain links TRBV28 with TRBJ2-6; weak D call: TRBD1 (6 bases). The length of the CDR3 is 16 residues. With 11 bases removed from V and 2 bases from J, the gap between germline ends came to 19 bases. CDR1 is MDHEN, CDR2 SYDVKM, per germline. Here the CDR3 reads CAEGAGTRTGANVLTF. CDR3 DNA: TGTGCCGAAGGGGCAGGGACAAGAACTGGGGCCAACGTCCTGACTTTC.

The V and J genes are TRBV6-2 or TRBV6-3 and TRBJ2-7, with D maybe TRBD1 (5 bases). Trimming took 4 bases from V and 3 from J, leaving 7 bases between them. Germline V gene sequence: CDR1 MNHEY, CDR2 SVGEGT. The CDR3 consists of 12 residues. CDR3 coding DNA: TGTGCCAGCAGTTGGCAGGGCTACGAGCAGTACTTC. Translated, it gives CASSWQGYEQYF.

CDR3 nucleotide sequence: TGTGCCAGCATCAATGCGGGAGCCTACGAGCAGTACTTC. Translated, it gives CASINAGAYEQYF. The chain combines TRBV6-5 with TRBJ2-7; the match to TRBD2 covers 7 bases. The CDR3 sequence is 13 residues long. The V gene's germline CDR1 is MNHEY and CDR2 SVGAGI. Trimming cost V 7 bases and J 2 bases; bases outside gene matches: 5.

This clone was counted between two and nine times. V and J are TRBV2 and TRBJ2-4; 8 nucleotides match TRBD2. Germline CDR1 and CDR2: SNHLY and FYNNEI. Losses at the gene ends were 4 bases for V and 2 bases for J; bases not matched to a gene: 13. The CDR3 totals 18 residues. CDR3 in DNA: TGTGCCAGCAGTGCCACAGGATTGAGCGGGAGAACCAAAAACATTCAGTACTTC. Its protein is CASSATGLSGRTKNIQYF.

The rearrangement uses TRBV18 and TRBJ2-7; 9 bases are shared with TRBD1. V shed 3 bases, J shed 5 bases, and the junction held 11 bases outside the gene matches. Germline-derived CDR1 and CDR2 are KGHSH and LQKENI. This CDR3 has 16 amino acids. CDR3 protein: CASSPTADRGPHEQYF. The CDR3 nucleotides are TGTGCCAGCTCACCTACAGCGGACAGGGGCCCCCACGAGCAGTACTTC.